The 10 T cell receptor beta chains reported below all come from one sample, sequenced in a study of cytomegalovirus exposure and HLA in healthy donors. Sequencing used immunoSEQ multiplex PCR; TCRdb keeps in-frame clones, though not all of them. The sample records a few hundred thousand clones, 80% to 90% being singletons. Sequenced sample: PBMCs. These receptors were taken from a woman aged 18-30 years in good health and CMV-seronegative.

The chain recombines TRBV5-8 with TRBJ2-2; TRBD1 agrees at 9 bases. CDR1 SGHTS and CDR2 YDEGEE come from the germline V gene. This CDR3 is built from 16 residues. With V trimmed by 0 bases and J by 1 base, 1 base remained unmatched. The CDR3: CASSLGDRVNTGELFF. CDR3 in DNA: TGTGCCAGCAGCTTGGGGGACAGGGTGAACACCGGGGAGCTGTTTTTT.

The chain uses TRBV4-2 and TRBJ2-2, with 9 bases identical to TRBD1. V lost 4 bases to trimming and J lost 6 bases; unmatched junction nucleotides: 9. The CDR3 extends over 16 amino acids. Germline values: CDR1 LGHNA, CDR2 YNFKEQ. The CDR3 is CASSPTRTGVAGELFF. The CDR3 nucleotides read TGTGCCAGCAGCCCTACGCGGACAGGGGTGGCCGGGGAGCTGTTTTTT.

The CDR3 coding sequence is TGTGCCAGCAGCGTAGATGGACAGCCAGCCAAAAACATTCAGTACTTC. The encoded protein is CASSVDGQPAKNIQYF. This chain joins TRBV9 and TRBJ2-4; weak D call: TRBD1 (6 bases). Germline lookup yields CDR1 SGDLS and CDR2 YYNGEE. Trimming took 0 bases from V and 0 from J, leaving 10 bases between them. The CDR3 consists of 16 residues.

V and J are TRBV7-2 and TRBJ2-2; TRBD1 matches 9 bases. The V gene end was trimmed by 6 bases and the J gene end by 5 bases; junction bases not matched to a gene: 10. Germline CDR1 SGHTA, CDR2 FQGNSA. The CDR3 consists of 16 residues. CDR3 sequence (DNA): TGTGCCAGCAGGACCGGGACAGGGAAGGGGACCGGGGAGCTGTTTTTT. Amino acids: CASRTGTGKGTGELFF.

This clone was detected only once. The chain carries TRBV5-6 and TRBJ2-1, with D perhaps matching TRBD1 (6 bases). The germline V gene has CDR1 SGHDT and CDR2 YYEEEE. V lost 1 base and J lost 4, with 18 bases in between. CDR3 size: 17 residues. CDR3: CASSLLVGQSRYNEQFF. The CDR3, as DNA: TGTGCCAGCAGCTTGTTGGTGGGACAAAGCCGATACAATGAGCAGTTCTTC.

The V gene is TRBV10-3, the J gene TRBJ2-2, with TRBD1 matching over 8 bases. Germline loops: CDR1 ENHRY, CDR2 SYGVKD. V gave up 7 bases and J gave up 6 bases; unmatched junction bases: 4. The CDR3 loop spans 13 amino acids. Here the CDR3 reads CAIIDRGSGELFF. The CDR3 nucleotides read TGTGCCATCATCGACAGGGGCTCCGGGGAGCTGTTTTTT.

The gene calls are TRBV29-1 and TRBJ2-7, with 7 bases matching TRBD1. The CDR3 extends over 13 amino acids. Trimming removed 5 bases from V and 4 bases from J; junction bases left unmatched: 8. Germline loops: CDR1 SQVTM, CDR2 ANQGSEA. This CDR3 is CSVQGQKIYEQYF. The CDR3 nucleotides read TGCAGCGTTCAGGGACAGAAGATTTACGAGCAGTACTTC.

CDR3 in amino acids: CASSLVEGPWGGQYF. In DNA form, the CDR3 reads TGTGCCAGCAGCTTAGTCGAGGGCCCCTGGGGGGGGCAGTACTTC. The chain combines TRBV7-9 with TRBJ2-7, with TRBD2 matching 7 bases. The CDR3 contains 15 residues. The V gene's germline CDR1 is SEHNR and CDR2 FQNEAQ (reference sequence). V trimming: 1 base; J trimming: 9 bases; junction bases outside the gene matches: 12. Variable domain in full (rest from reference TRBV7-9 and TRBJ2-7): DTGVSQNPRHKITKRGQNVTFRCDPISEHNRLYWYRQTLGQGPEFLTYFQNEAQLEKSRLLSDRFSAERPKGSFSTLEIQRTEQGDSAMYLCASSLVEGPWGGQYFGPGTRLTVT.

This clone came up a few times. V usage is TRBV5-1 and J usage is TRBJ2-2, with 7 nucleotides matching TRBD2. The CDR3 sequence is 15 residues long. The ends lost 0 bases at V and 4 bases at J; junction bases unmatched: 3. Germline CDR1 is SGHRS and CDR2 is YFSETQ. CDR3 residues: CASSLDGEGTGELFF. The CDR3 DNA sequence: TGCGCCAGCAGCTTGGACGGGGAGGGCACCGGGGAGCTGTTTTTT. The whole variable domain, filled in from reference TRBV5-1 and TRBJ2-2, reads KAGVTQTPRYLIKTRGQQVTLSCSPISGHRSVSWYQQTPGQGLQFLFEYFSETQRNKGNFPGRFSGRQFSNSRSEMNVSTLELGDSALYLCASSLDGEGTGELFFGEGSRLTVL.

This chain connects TRBV28 to TRBJ2-1, with D possibly matching TRBD1 (6 bases). The CDR3 has 13 amino acids. Germline loops: CDR1 MDHEN, CDR2 SYDVKM. Trimming removed 8 bases from V and 7 bases from J, with 15 bases in between. CDR3 loop: CASSTGFENEQFF. In DNA, the CDR3 is TGTGCCAGCTCTACAGGGTTTGAGAATGAGCAGTTCTTC. Combining the CDR3 with reference TRBV28 and TRBJ2-1 gives the whole variable domain DVKVTQSSRYLVKRTGEKVFLECVQDMDHENMFWYRQDPGLGLRLIYFSYDVKMKEKGDIPEGYSVSREKKERFSLILESASTNQTSMYLCASSTGFENEQFFGPGTRLTVL.